This T cell receptor beta chain stems from a study of blood T cells in healthy people across ages. Trimming cost V 8 bases and J 7 bases, with 21 bases left between them. In germline, CDR1 is MNHNY, CDR2 SVGAGI (reference sequence). This CDR3 is 14 amino acids long. Healthy Russian Caucasian donors spanned ages roughly 6 to 90 years. The second PCR ran about 6 to 11 cycles with a sample-barcoded 5' primer and J-beta primers. TCRdb analysed the 5' RACE reads with MiXCR anew, one entry per CDR3 protein. The table lists around 820,000 distinct CDR3 sequences, around 25% of them singletons, with around 3.6% in the top ten. These data were also filed under a second study, of T cells of mothers and their children. From that report: Three healthy Caucasian mothers gave samples, and so did their six children.

J is TRBJ2-7 and V is TRBV6-6, with D possibly being TRBD2 (5 bases). This receptor was taken from a boy younger than 18 in good health. Sequencing was performed on blood. CDR3 coding DNA: TGTGCCAGCGGTATAGCTAGCTTAGATAGGGAGCAGTACTTC. Residues: CASGIASLDREQYF.